One T cell receptor beta chain is described in this entry. The sample comes from a study of control samples from healthy donors and cancer patients. This CDR3 contains 15 residues. The germline V gene has CDR1 SGHRS and CDR2 YFSETQ. The V end was cut by 3 bases, the J end by 3 bases, with 16 bases between. Using immunoSEQ multiplex PCR, the repertoire was profiled, and TCRdb retains in-frame clones only, with some absent. The repertoire has some 17,000 clones, about 89% of them found once; the top ten carry about 29%. The sequencing input was PBMCs. V and J are TRBV5-1 and TRBJ2-7; D not certain. This TCR was sampled from a man aged 60 to 69 with head and neck cancer. CDR3 in amino acids: CASSSGLGVNYEQYF. The CDR3 DNA reads TGCGCCAGCAGCTCTGGCCTCGGAGTTAACTACGAGCAGTACTTC. The full variable domain, its missing parts supplied by reference TRBV5-1 and TRBJ2-7, is KAGVTQTPRYLIKTRGQQVTLSCSPISGHRSVSWYQQTPGQGLQFLFEYFSETQRNKGNFPGRFSGRQFSNSRSEMNVSTLELGDSALYLCASSSGLGVNYEQYFGPGTRLTVT.